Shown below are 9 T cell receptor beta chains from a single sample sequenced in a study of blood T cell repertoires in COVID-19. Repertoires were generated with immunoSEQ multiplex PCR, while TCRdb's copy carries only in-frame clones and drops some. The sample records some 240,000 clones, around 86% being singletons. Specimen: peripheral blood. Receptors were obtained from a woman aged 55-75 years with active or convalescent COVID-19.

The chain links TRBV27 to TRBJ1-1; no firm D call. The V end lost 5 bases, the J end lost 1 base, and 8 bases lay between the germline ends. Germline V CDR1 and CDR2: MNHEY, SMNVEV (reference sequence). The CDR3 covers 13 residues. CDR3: CASSGRGNTEAFF. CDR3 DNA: TGTGCCAGCAGTGGCCGGGGGAACACTGAAGCTTTCTTT.

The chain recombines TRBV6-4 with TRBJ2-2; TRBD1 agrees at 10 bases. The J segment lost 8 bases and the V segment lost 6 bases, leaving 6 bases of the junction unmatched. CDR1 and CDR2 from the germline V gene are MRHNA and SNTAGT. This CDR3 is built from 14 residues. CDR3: CASRSGTGAGELFF. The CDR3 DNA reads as TGTGCCAGCAGAAGCGGGACAGGGGCAGGGGAGCTGTTTTTT.

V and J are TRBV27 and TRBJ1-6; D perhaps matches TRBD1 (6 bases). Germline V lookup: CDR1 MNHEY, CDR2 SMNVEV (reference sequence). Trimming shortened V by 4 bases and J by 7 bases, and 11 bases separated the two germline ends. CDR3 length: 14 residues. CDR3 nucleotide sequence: TGTGCCAGCAGTTCAGGGGAGGGAAATTCACCCCTCCACTTT. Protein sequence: CASSSGEGNSPLHF.

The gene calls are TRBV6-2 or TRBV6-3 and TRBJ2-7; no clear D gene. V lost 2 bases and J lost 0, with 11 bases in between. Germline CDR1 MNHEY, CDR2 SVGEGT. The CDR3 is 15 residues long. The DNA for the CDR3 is TGTGCCAGCAGTTACGGCAGGTCGAGCTCCTACGAGCAGTACTTC. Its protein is CASSYGRSSSYEQYF.

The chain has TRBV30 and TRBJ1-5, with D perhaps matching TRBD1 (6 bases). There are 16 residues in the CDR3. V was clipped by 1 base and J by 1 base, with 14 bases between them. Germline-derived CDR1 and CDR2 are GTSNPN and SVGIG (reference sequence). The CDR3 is CAWSAGGTGSNQPQHF. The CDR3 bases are TGTGCCTGGAGTGCGGGGGGCACGGGAAGCAATCAGCCCCAGCATTTT.

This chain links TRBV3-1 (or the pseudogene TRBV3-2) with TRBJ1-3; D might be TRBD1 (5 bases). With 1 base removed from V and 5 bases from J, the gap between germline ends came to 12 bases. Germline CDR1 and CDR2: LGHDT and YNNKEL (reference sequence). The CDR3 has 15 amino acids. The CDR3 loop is CASSQVRGSRNTIYF. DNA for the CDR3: TGTGCCAGCAGCCAAGTTCGGGGGAGTCGAAACACCATATATTTT.

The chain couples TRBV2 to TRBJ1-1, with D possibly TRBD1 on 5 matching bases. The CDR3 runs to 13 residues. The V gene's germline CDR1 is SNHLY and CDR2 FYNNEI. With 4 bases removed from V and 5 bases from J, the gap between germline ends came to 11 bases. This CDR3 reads CASSAEGQTEAFF. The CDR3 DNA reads TGTGCCAGCAGTGCGGAGGGGCAGACTGAAGCTTTCTTT.

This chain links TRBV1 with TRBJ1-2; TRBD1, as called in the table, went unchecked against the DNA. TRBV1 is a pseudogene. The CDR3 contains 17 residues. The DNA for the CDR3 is TGCACCAGCAGCCAAGAGGGACAGGGTAAGACCCTATGTGGCTACACCTTC. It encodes CTSSQEGQGKTLCGYTF.

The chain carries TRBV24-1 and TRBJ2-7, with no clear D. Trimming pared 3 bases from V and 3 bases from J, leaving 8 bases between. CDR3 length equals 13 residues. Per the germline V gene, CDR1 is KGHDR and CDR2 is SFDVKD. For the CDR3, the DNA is TGTGCCACCAGTGATCCGGAGCTCTACGAGCAGTACTTC. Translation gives CATSDPELYEQYF.